The next 30 T cell receptor beta chains were all read from a single sample in a study of blood T cells in healthy people across ages. The authors ran a second PCR of roughly 6 to 12 cycles using a sample-barcoded 5' primer and a J-beta primer mix. MiXCR, applied by TCRdb to the 5' RACE reads, yields one record per CDR3 protein. The table has about 290,000 distinct CDR3 sequences, around 27% seen once. The sequenced material came from blood. The receptors shown here come from a woman aged 70 to 79 in good health.

This clonotype was detected a few times. This sequence joins TRBV2 and TRBJ2-1; weak D call: TRBD2 (7 bases). Germline assignment: CDR1 SNHLY and CDR2 FYNNEI. This CDR3 is built from 15 residues. Trimming cost V 8 bases and J 0 bases, with 14 bases left between them. The CDR3: CASVGGGSSYNEQFF. The CDR3 DNA is TGTGCCAGCGTGGGGGGCGGGAGCTCCTACAATGAGCAGTTCTTC.

V usage is TRBV25-1 and J usage is TRBJ1-2; a possible D gene is TRBD1 (6 bases). Germline V gene lookup returns CDR1 MGHDK and CDR2 SYGVNS. Trimming pared 6 bases from V and 2 bases from J, leaving 19 bases between. This CDR3 spans 16 amino acids. As DNA, the CDR3 is TGTGCCAGCAGCATCATGGGAGGGGGGGCGAACTATGGCTACACCTTC. This encodes CASSIMGGGANYGYTF.

This rearrangement joins TRBV24-1 to TRBJ2-3; D possibly corresponds to TRBD1 (5 bases). Trimming took off 1 base at V and 4 bases at J, with 17 bases between the two ends. The V gene's germline CDR1 is KGHDR and CDR2 SFDVKD. This CDR3 contains 17 residues. In nucleotides, the CDR3 is TGTGCCACCAGTGATTTTATTGGAGCCTCAGGGCCAGATACGCAGTATTTT. Translation: CATSDFIGASGPDTQYF.

CDR3 protein: CASSLRERSLAKNIQYF. The CDR3 DNA reads TGTGCCAGCAGTTTGCGGGAGAGGTCCCTAGCCAAAAACATTCAGTACTTC. V gene TRBV12-3 or TRBV12-4 combines with J gene TRBJ2-4, with 7 bases that match TRBD2. The ends lost 3 bases at V and 0 bases at J; junction bases unmatched: 8. The CDR3 length is 17 residues.

This sequence joins TRBV20-1 and TRBJ2-1; the match to TRBD2 covers 11 bases. V lost 3 bases and J lost 9; bases outside the gene matches: 4. This CDR3 comprises 13 residues. Per the germline V gene, CDR1 is DFQATT and CDR2 is SNEGSKA (reference sequence). The CDR3 loop is CSASKLAGAEQFF. CDR3 nucleotide sequence: TGCAGTGCTAGTAAACTAGCGGGAGCTGAGCAGTTCTTC.

CDR3 region: CASSLTQVGMNEQFF. CDR3 nucleotide sequence: TGTGCCAGCAGCTTAACGCAAGTAGGGATGAATGAGCAGTTCTTC. V is TRBV5-4 and J is TRBJ2-1; D is unclear. V was clipped by 2 bases and J by 7 bases, with 16 bases between them. This CDR3 contains 15 residues. Germline V CDR1 and CDR2: SGHNT, YYREEE (reference sequence). Filled out from reference TRBV5-4 and TRBJ2-1, the complete variable domain reads ETGVTQSPTHLIKTRGQQVTLRCSSQSGHNTVSWYQQALGQGPQFIFQYYREEENGRGNFPPRFSGLQFPNYSSELNVNALELDDSALYLCASSLTQVGMNEQFFGPGTRLTVL.

This clonotype was seen only a few times. V and J are TRBV4-3 and TRBJ2-5, with D tentatively TRBD2 (6 bases). The germline gives CDR1 LGHNA, CDR2 YSLEER. The CDR3 loop spans 12 amino acids. V was cut by 5 bases and J by 10 bases, with 14 bases left in between. CDR3 loop: CASSSPYGGQYF. CDR3 in DNA: TGCGCCAGCAGCTCCCCTTACGGGGGCCAGTACTTC.

The chain joins TRBV4-3 to TRBJ2-7; D remains unclear. Germline CDR1 reads LGHNA; CDR2 reads YSLEER. This CDR3 region has 12 residues. V lost 4 bases and J 5 bases, leaving 9 bases between the germline ends. The CDR3 DNA sequence: TGCGCCAGCAGCCTACTTGGAAACGAGCAGTACTTC. This translates into CASSLLGNEQYF.

J is TRBJ2-5 and V is TRBV6-5, with 8 bases aligning to TRBD2. This CDR3 has 14 amino acids. Per the germline V gene, CDR1 is MNHEY and CDR2 is SVGAGI. Trimming removed 5 bases from V and 4 bases from J; junction bases left unmatched: 6. The CDR3 nucleotides read TGTGCCAGCAGTCCCGGGAGGGTAGGAGAGACCCAGTACTTC. Translated, it gives CASSPGRVGETQYF.

The chain has TRBV5-5 and TRBJ2-7; TRBD1 agrees at 9 bases. V trimming: 2 bases; J trimming: 3 bases; junction bases outside the gene matches: 3. Germline V gene lookup returns CDR1 SGHKS and CDR2 YYEKEE (reference sequence). This CDR3 has 14 amino acids. The CDR3 DNA reads as TGTGCCAGCAGCTTTCAGACAGGGGGCTACGAGCAGTACTTC. Protein product: CASSFQTGGYEQYF.

V usage is TRBV9 and J usage is TRBJ2-5; TRBD1 matches 7 bases. This CDR3 has 16 amino acids. Germline assignment: CDR1 SGDLS and CDR2 YYNGEE. V gave up 4 bases and J gave up 5 bases; unmatched junction bases: 14. CDR3: CASSPRDRGVTETQYF. CDR3 coding DNA: TGTGCCAGCAGCCCCCGGGACAGAGGGGTAACGGAGACCCAGTACTTC.

The J gene is TRBJ1-5, the V gene TRBV7-2; TRBD1 matches at 8 bases. V gave up 2 bases and J gave up 4 bases; unmatched junction bases: 4. This CDR3 region has 15 residues. Germline-derived CDR1 and CDR2 are SGHTA and FQGNSA. The CDR3 region is CASSLRTGRNQPQHF. In nucleotides, the CDR3 is TGTGCCAGCAGCTTACGGACAGGGCGGAATCAGCCCCAGCATTTT.

This chain joins TRBV5-6 and TRBJ2-1, with TRBD2 matching 8 bases. CDR1 and CDR2 from the germline V gene are SGHDT and YYEEEE. J gave up 2 bases and V 4 bases, and 17 bases lay outside the gene matches. The CDR3 is 19 residues long. CDR3 amino acids: CASSRTGGRTSYTYNEQFF. The DNA of the CDR3 is TGTGCCAGCAGCCGGACGGGTGGAAGGACTAGCTATACCTACAATGAGCAGTTCTTC.

For the CDR3, the DNA is TGCGCCAGCAGCCAACAGAAGGGGACTAGCGGGAGTTTTGGGTCCAAAAACATTCAGTACTTC. As protein: CASSQQKGTSGSFGSKNIQYF. The J gene is TRBJ2-4, the V gene TRBV4-3; 14 positions agree with TRBD2. CDR1 and CDR2 from the germline V gene are LGHNA and YSLEER. The V gene end was trimmed by 2 bases and the J gene end by 2 bases; junction bases not matched to a gene: 14. This CDR3 is 21 amino acids long.

This clonotype was seen a few times. This chain uses TRBV10-3 with TRBJ1-2; D uncertain. Germline loops: CDR1 ENHRY, CDR2 SYGVKD. The CDR3 totals 14 residues. V was pared by 0 bases and J by 4 bases, with 9 bases between. CDR3 loop: CAISESVFSYGYTF. The CDR3 DNA sequence: TGTGCCATCAGTGAGTCAGTGTTCTCCTATGGCTACACCTTC.

This clonotype was seen a few times. In DNA, the CDR3 is TGCGCCAGCAGCCAACCGGACAGGGGCGTCTACGAGCAGTACTTC. Translation: CASSQPDRGVYEQYF. This chain uses TRBV4-1 with TRBJ2-7, with 9 nucleotides matching TRBD1. This CDR3 is built from 15 residues. From germline, CDR1 is MGHRA and CDR2 YSYEKL. The trim removed 2 bases at V and 3 bases at J, leaving 5 bases unmatched.

In this sample, this clonotype turned up a few times. This chain links TRBV29-1 with TRBJ2-1; D is tentatively TRBD1 or TRBD2 (5 bases each). The CDR3 extends over 14 amino acids. V lost 7 bases, J lost 4 bases, and 17 bases lay in between. The V gene's germline CDR1 is SQVTM and CDR2 ANQGSEA. CDR3 protein: CSAKGPTSYNEQFF. The CDR3 DNA is TGCAGCGCCAAGGGACCCACATCTTACAATGAGCAGTTCTTC.

This clonotype was found a few times. The chain is built from TRBV5-1 and TRBJ1-4, with a weak D call TRBD1 (5 bases). The CDR3 is 13 amino acids. Trimming pared 5 bases from V and 5 bases from J, leaving 10 bases between. Germline V CDR1 and CDR2: SGHRS, YFSETQ. Here the CDR3 reads CASSEGLNEKLFF. CDR3 coding DNA: TGCGCCAGCAGTGAGGGACTAAATGAAAAACTGTTTTTT.

The chain carries TRBV7-2 and TRBJ1-5; D remains unclear. CDR3 size: 15 residues. Deletions cut 5 bases from V and 4 bases from J, with 15 bases between. Germline assignment: CDR1 SGHTA and CDR2 FQGNSA. The CDR3 is CASSQEEGGNQPQHF. In DNA, the CDR3 is TGTGCCAGCAGCCAAGAGGAAGGCGGGAATCAGCCCCAGCATTTT.

The rearrangement links TRBV24-1 to TRBJ2-3; D is possibly TRBD1 (5 bases). The CDR3 length is 14 residues. Germline CDR1 KGHDR, CDR2 SFDVKD. The V and J ends lost 5 bases and 2 bases respectively, with 10 bases between them. DNA for the CDR3: TGTGCCACCAGTGCCCGACAGCACACAGATACGCAGTATTTT. Translating it yields CATSARQHTDTQYF.

This clonotype was observed a handful of times. The chain carries TRBV4-3 and TRBJ2-1; TRBD2 is a possible D gene (5 bases). The germline V gene has CDR1 LGHNA and CDR2 YSLEER. The V gene lost 1 base and the J gene lost 4 bases, with 14 bases spanning the gap. The CDR3 spans 16 residues. As DNA, the CDR3 is TGCGCCAGCAGCCAAGGAGGGATAGCGCCGTACAATGAGCAGTTCTTC. Encoded protein: CASSQGGIAPYNEQFF.

The chain is built from TRBV7-2 and TRBJ1-5, with D tentatively TRBD1 (6 bases). Trimming pared 4 bases from V and 7 bases from J, leaving 17 bases between. The V gene's germline CDR1 is SGHTA and CDR2 FQGNSA. The CDR3 spans 15 residues. The CDR3 DNA sequence: TGTGCCAGCAGCTCGCAACAGGGATTGGGCCAGCCCCAGCATTTT. Residues: CASSSQQGLGQPQHF.

The chain couples TRBV10-3 to TRBJ1-1; D is undetermined. Germline assignment: CDR1 ENHRY and CDR2 SYGVKD. V gave up 11 bases and J gave up 3 bases, with 16 bases separating them. The CDR3 totals 13 residues. CDR3 sequence (DNA): TGTGCCGTCTCGCGGACCGAGGACACTGAAGCTTTCTTT. Protein sequence: CAVSRTEDTEAFF.

Note on this clonotype: The conserved closing phenylalanine or tryptophan is absent in this CDR3, likely reflecting a read error. J is TRBJ2-5 and V is TRBV12-3 or TRBV12-4; possibly TRBD2 for D (5 bases). CDR3 length: 13 amino acids. The V end lost 6 bases, the J end lost 5 bases, and 13 bases lay between the germline ends. CDR3 residues: CASRLDSWETQYL. The CDR3 nucleotides are TGTGCCAGCAGACTGGACTCGTGGGAGACCCAGTACCTC.

This clonotype showed up just a few times. The genes are TRBV4-3 and TRBJ2-5; D ambiguous. With the DNA end fitting TRBJ2-1 better, the J assignment may be wrong. This CDR3 spans 14 amino acids. Per germline, CDR1 LGHNA and CDR2 YSLEER. The CDR3 DNA reads TGCGCCAGCAGCCTTGGATACGCTACGCCTGAGCAGTTCTTC. This codes for CASSLGYATPEQFF.

This clonotype was seen many times. In nucleotides, the CDR3 is TGCAGTGCTAGAGGGACAGGTAGAACACACTCTGGAAACACCATATATTTT. The encoded protein is CSARGTGRTHSGNTIYF. The chain combines TRBV20-1 with TRBJ1-3; 7 positions agree with TRBD1. In germline, CDR1 is DFQATT, CDR2 SNEGSKA (reference sequence). With V trimmed by 1 base and J by 0 bases, 9 bases remained unmatched. The CDR3 extends over 17 amino acids.

The chain carries TRBV20-1 and TRBJ2-7; 9 bases match TRBD2. The CDR3 loop spans 15 amino acids. CDR1 and CDR2 (germline): DFQATT, SNEGSKA (reference sequence). Losses at the gene ends were 3 bases for V and 2 bases for J; bases not matched to a gene: 8. CDR3 sequence reads: CSARATGLATYEQYF. CDR3 sequence (DNA): TGCAGTGCTAGGGCTACGGGACTAGCTACCTACGAGCAGTACTTC.

This clonotype was counted at least ten times. The V call is TRBV12-3 or TRBV12-4, the J call TRBJ2-1; 11 nucleotides match TRBD1. This CDR3 is 16 amino acids long. Unmatched junction bases numbered 5, after V lost 3 bases and J lost 4 bases. The CDR3 sequence: CASSFGQGAIYNEQFF. The DNA for the CDR3 is TGTGCCAGCAGTTTCGGACAGGGGGCTATTTACAATGAGCAGTTCTTC.

This chain links TRBV5-1 with TRBJ2-4, with TRBD1 matching over 7 bases. The CDR3 runs 14 residues. Germline loops: CDR1 SGHRS, CDR2 YFSETQ. Unmatched junction bases numbered 8, after V lost 3 bases and J lost 8 bases. The CDR3 spells CASSSDRDGHIQYF. The CDR3 DNA reads TGCGCCAGCAGCTCTGACAGGGACGGGCACATTCAGTACTTC.

This chain links TRBV6-1 with TRBJ1-5; TRBD1 aligns across 10 bases. Germline lookup yields CDR1 MNHNS and CDR2 SASEGT. CDR3 length: 16 residues. The V and J ends lost 8 bases and 2 bases, in that order; junction bases with no gene match: 9. CDR3 nucleotide sequence: TGTGCCAGCGGGACAGGGGAGATCTTGGGCAATCAGCCCCAGCATTTT. Amino acid sequence: CASGTGEILGNQPQHF.